This TCR beta chain was identified in a study of CD8+CD57+ T cells in acquired aplastic anemia. This clonotype was seen at least ten times. Investigators profiled TCR beta VDJ and CDR3 from genomic DNA template. TCRdb analysed the reads with MiXCR anew, one entry per CDR3 protein. Of under 350,000 distinct CDR3 sequences listed, around three fifths are singletons. By flow cytometry, patients selected for sequencing had shown an expansion of CD8+CD57+ cells. V was trimmed by 4 bases and J by 7 bases, leaving 14 bases between them. The CDR3 covers 14 residues. Germline V gene lookup returns CDR1 SNHLY and CDR2 FYNNEI.

The TCR comes from a human donor with aplastic anemia. The V call is TRBV2, the J call TRBJ1-3; D may be TRBD1 (6 bases). What was sequenced was sorted CD4+, CD8+, or CD8+CD57+ T cells (not recorded which) from PBMCs. The CDR3 bases are TGTGCCAGCAGTGGAATGACAGGAGGGAACACCATATATTTT. It encodes CASSGMTGGNTIYF.